Shown below are 22 T cell receptor beta chains from a single sample sequenced in a study of identical twins. TCRdb used MiXCR to reprocess the 5' RACE reads, holding one entry per CDR3 protein. The repertoire holds 350,000 or so distinct CDR3 sequences, with 9% as singletons. Material: naive T cells sorted from blood. Source of these receptors: a woman aged 45-59 years in good health.

This chain links TRBV9 with TRBJ2-5; 10 nucleotides line up with TRBD1. From germline, CDR1 is SGDLS and CDR2 YYNGEE. After removal of 0 bases from V and 4 bases from J, the junction contained 9 bases not matched to a gene. The CDR3 loop spans 17 amino acids. The CDR3 nucleotides are TGTGCCAGCAGCGTAGTGATACGGGACAGGGGTACAGAGACCCAGTACTTC. Translation: CASSVVIRDRGTETQYF.

This clonotype was seen many times. J is TRBJ2-7 and V is TRBV28, with D unresolved. Germline V gene lookup returns CDR1 MDHEN and CDR2 SYDVKM. Trimming took 4 bases from V and 1 from J, leaving 5 bases between them. The CDR3 sequence is 12 residues long. The CDR3 is CASSSSSYEQYV. The CDR3 bases are TGTGCCAGCAGTTCCTCTTCCTACGAGCAGTACGTC.

The chain has TRBV6-5 and TRBJ2-7; TRBD2 is a possible D gene (6 bases). The CDR3 is made up of 12 amino acids. Between the trimmed V and J ends, which lost 5 bases and 7 bases, there was a span of 12 bases. Looked up from germline, CDR1 is MNHEY and CDR2 is SVGAGI. CDR3 in DNA: TGTGCCAGCAGTACCCGGAGGGGTGAGCAGTACGTC. Its protein product is CASSTRRGEQYV.

This clonotype was detected only a few times. The chain is built from TRBV12-3 or TRBV12-4 and TRBJ1-5; 7 bases agree with TRBD1. This CDR3 is 14 amino acids long. Unmatched junction bases numbered 5, after V lost 3 bases and J lost 6 bases. The CDR3 DNA reads TGTGCCAGCAGTTTGCAAGGGGGCGGTCAGCCCCAGCATTTT. Protein sequence: CASSLQGGGQPQHF.

This clonotype was seen ten or more times. V is TRBV29-1 and J is TRBJ1-1; the D gene is possibly TRBD1 (5 bases). There are 12 residues in the CDR3. Germline CDR1 reads SQVTM; CDR2 reads ANQGSEA. V dropped 6 bases and J dropped 5 bases, with 13 bases sitting between them. CDR3 nucleotide sequence: TGCAGCGTCTCAGGGTTGAGGACTGAAGCTTTCTTT. Translated, it gives CSVSGLRTEAFF.

This clonotype appeared a few times. The J gene is TRBJ2-7, the V gene TRBV5-5, with unresolved D. Deletions cut 0 bases from V and 7 bases from J, with 8 bases between. The CDR3 is 12 amino acids. Looked up from germline, CDR1 is SGHKS and CDR2 is YYEKEE (reference sequence). CDR3 DNA: TGTGCCAGCAGCTTGGAGGGCTGGGAGCAGTACTTC. This codes for CASSLEGWEQYF.

The chain combines TRBV6-5 with TRBJ2-5; D is unclear. CDR3 length equals 15 residues. Germline loops: CDR1 MNHEY, CDR2 SVGAGI. V gave up 3 bases and J gave up 3 bases, with 14 bases separating them. For the CDR3, the DNA is TGTGCCAGCAGTTATCAGAAGGGCAGTAAAGAGACCCAGTACTTC. It is translated as CASSYQKGSKETQYF.

This chain joins TRBV15 and TRBJ2-3; D unresolved. The CDR3 extends over 15 amino acids. V was shortened by 8 bases and J by 6 bases, with 21 bases between the two germline ends. The germline gives CDR1 LNHNV, CDR2 YYDKDF (reference sequence). The CDR3 protein is CATQMPDRLTDTQYF. CDR3 coding DNA: TGTGCCACCCAGATGCCCGATCGTCTGACCGATACGCAGTATTTT.

The chain has TRBV12-3 or TRBV12-4 and TRBJ2-2, with D uncertain. V was pared by 3 bases and J by 1 base, with 6 bases between. This CDR3 is 14 amino acids long. CDR3 sequence: CASSLNLNTGELFF. In DNA form, the CDR3 reads TGTGCCAGCAGTTTGAACCTGAACACCGGGGAGCTGTTTTTT.

This clonotype was seen a handful of times. The CDR3 here is CASSLWTSAHNEQFF. In nucleotides, the CDR3 is TGTGCCAGCAGTTTGTGGACTAGCGCCCACAATGAGCAGTTCTTC. This sequence joins TRBV12-3 or TRBV12-4 and TRBJ2-1; TRBD2 matches at 9 bases. The length of the CDR3 is 15 residues. V shed 3 bases and J 5 bases; nucleotides not matched to a gene: 5.

This clonotype was seen a few times. The chain has TRBV20-1 and TRBJ1-4, with 7 bases matching TRBD1. The CDR3 loop spans 13 amino acids. Per the germline V gene, CDR1 is DFQATT and CDR2 is SNEGSKA (reference sequence). Germline trimming cut 3 bases from V and 8 bases from J; bases unmatched to any gene: 6. The CDR3 coding sequence is TGCAGTGCTAGCAGCAGGGGACAGGAAAAACTGTTTTTT. As protein: CSASSRGQEKLFF.

This clonotype was counted ten times or more. The chain uses TRBV12-3 or TRBV12-4 and TRBJ1-5, with 8 bases fitting TRBD1. There are 16 residues in the CDR3. The trim removed 1 base at V and 2 bases at J, leaving 4 bases unmatched. Written as DNA, the CDR3 is TGTGCCAGCAGTTTAGACCCAGGGGGCGGCAATCAGCCCCAGCATTTT. Translated, it gives CASSLDPGGGNQPQHF.

This sequence joins TRBV24-1 and TRBJ1-5; no definite D call. Trimming took off 12 bases at V and 2 bases at J, with 13 bases between the two ends. The CDR3 totals 13 residues. Germline V CDR1 and CDR2: KGHDR, SFDVKD. CDR3 bases: TGTGCCTCCTCGGCCGGTGGCAATCAGCCCCAGCATTTT. This encodes CASSAGGNQPQHF.

There are a few counts of this clonotype. The gene calls are TRBV5-1 and TRBJ1-1; D is ambiguous. The V and J ends lost 4 bases and 1 base respectively, with 8 bases between them. CDR1 is SGHRS and CDR2 is YFSETQ in the germline V gene. The CDR3 has 13 amino acids. DNA of the CDR3: TGCGCCAGCAGCCAGATAAGGAACACTGAAGCTTTCTTT. Translating gives CASSQIRNTEAFF.

The rearrangement uses TRBV3-1 and TRBJ2-7, with D perhaps matching TRBD1 or TRBD2 (5 bases each). Germline CDR1 and CDR2: LGHDT and YNNKEL (reference sequence). V dropped 3 bases and J dropped 0 bases, with 18 bases sitting between them. The CDR3 has 17 amino acids. Written as DNA, the CDR3 is TGTGCCAGCAGCCAGGACCGGGACCTAGGGTACTCCTACGAGCAGTACTTC. Protein: CASSQDRDLGYSYEQYF.

The V and J genes are TRBV6-1 and TRBJ1-4; D is uncertain. The V gene's germline CDR1 is MNHNS and CDR2 SASEGT. The CDR3 is 15 residues long. Trimming took 7 bases from V and 0 from J, leaving 12 bases between them. The CDR3 sequence: CASIPGPATNEKLFF. As DNA, the CDR3 is TGTGCCAGCATTCCGGGCCCCGCAACTAATGAAAAACTGTTTTTT.

The sample holds many counts of this clonotype. The V gene is TRBV10-3, the J gene TRBJ2-1; 9 nucleotides line up with TRBD2. After removal of 3 bases from V and 7 bases from J, the junction contained 13 bases not matched to a gene. CDR3 length: 17 amino acids. Germline V gene sequence: CDR1 ENHRY, CDR2 SYGVKD. CDR3 sequence (DNA): TGTGCCATCAGTGAAGGGCTCGGTAGCGGGAGTTATAATGAGCAGTTCTTC. It is translated as CAISEGLGSGSYNEQFF.

This chain connects TRBV20-1 to TRBJ2-7, with 7 bases identical to TRBD1. Germline assignment: CDR1 DFQATT and CDR2 SNEGSKA (reference sequence). J gave up 3 bases and V 5 bases, and 10 bases lay outside the gene matches. The CDR3 is 14 amino acids. The CDR3 sequence is CSAPALRQGYEQYF. CDR3 DNA: TGCAGTGCTCCCGCCCTCCGACAGGGCTACGAGCAGTACTTC.

V and J are TRBV29-1 and TRBJ2-1; 12 bases agree with TRBD1. The J segment lost 4 bases and the V segment lost 6 bases, leaving 4 bases of the junction unmatched. CDR1 is SQVTM, CDR2 ANQGSEA, per germline. The CDR3 sequence is 14 residues long. The CDR3: CSVEGQGAYNEQFF. The CDR3 DNA is TGCAGCGTGGAGGGACAGGGGGCATACAATGAGCAGTTCTTC.

Only a few counts were recorded for this clonotype. The chain combines TRBV12-3 or TRBV12-4 with TRBJ1-4, with a weak D call TRBD1 (5 bases). The CDR3 runs 16 residues. Trimming removed 3 bases at V and 8 bases at J, with 19 bases between. The CDR3 DNA reads as TGTGCCAGCAGTTTCCGGGGTGGGCTCCCAGGGGAAAAACTGTTTTTT. It specifies CASSFRGGLPGEKLFF.

The chain employs TRBV7-6 and TRBJ2-1; TRBD2 matches at 10 bases. CDR1 SGHVS and CDR2 FNYEAQ come from the germline V gene. The junction had 10 bases not matched to a gene; V was cut back by 5 bases and J by 6 bases. CDR3 size: 16 residues. The CDR3 sequence: CASSRQAGGPVNEQFF. Here the CDR3 DNA reads TGTGCCAGCAGCCGACAAGCGGGAGGGCCTGTCAATGAGCAGTTCTTC.

The sample holds a few counts of this clonotype. The chain employs TRBV12-3 or TRBV12-4 and TRBJ2-1; TRBD2 agrees at 9 bases. CDR3 length: 17 amino acids. With V trimmed by 5 bases and J by 10 bases, 18 bases remained unmatched. CDR3 nucleotides: TGTGCCAGCAGTAGAGAAATACTAGCGGGCAAGCCTGGGGAGCAGTTCTTC. Amino acid sequence: CASSREILAGKPGEQFF.